The present T cell receptor (beta chain) was sequenced within a study of spatial heterogeneity in lung cancer. Study information: Follow-up PBMC specimens underwent sequencing when available; their median timing was approximately 26 months after resection. An average of more than ten raw reads was observed per unique TCR and UMI combination.

The CDR3 spans 13 residues. Time point denoted: blood at routine non-recurrence follow-up after resection. No cells were sorted before sequencing. The whole RNA sequenced was extracted from tumor, nontumor lung or frozen PBMC. Carried by each TCR cDNA molecule was a unique molecular identifier. TCRdb processed the 5' RACE reads anew with MiXCR; each CDR3 protein has one entry. The profile covers about 120,000 distinct CDR3 sequences, with 9% to 15% appearing a single time and 16% taken by the ten largest. Findings and limits, study-wide: Whereas they appeared in blood less at follow-up, ubiquitous expanded tumor TCRs appeared there more at resection.

To note about this clonotype: Its specificity is not known. The junction shows a germline mismatch at one end, possibly a read error.

The specimen was PBMCs, collected at follow-up. The TCR was taken from a male donor with early-stage non-small cell lung cancer. This sequence joins TRBV12-3 or TRBV12-4 and TRBJ1-3; D gene ambiguous. DNA for the CDR3: TGTGCCAGCAGTTTTGGCTCTCGAAACACCATATATTTT. It translates to CASSFGSRNTIYF.